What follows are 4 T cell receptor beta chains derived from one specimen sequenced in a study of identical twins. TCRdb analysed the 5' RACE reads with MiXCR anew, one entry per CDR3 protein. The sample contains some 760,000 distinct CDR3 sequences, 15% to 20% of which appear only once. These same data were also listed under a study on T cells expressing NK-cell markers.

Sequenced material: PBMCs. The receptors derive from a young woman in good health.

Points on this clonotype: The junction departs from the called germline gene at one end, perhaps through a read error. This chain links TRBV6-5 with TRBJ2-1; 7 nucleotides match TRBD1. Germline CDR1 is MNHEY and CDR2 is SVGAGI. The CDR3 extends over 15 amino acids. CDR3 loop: CASSYSGQRGLRYIF. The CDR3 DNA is TGTGCCAGCAGTTACTCGGGACAGAGGGGCCTCAGATATATCTTC.

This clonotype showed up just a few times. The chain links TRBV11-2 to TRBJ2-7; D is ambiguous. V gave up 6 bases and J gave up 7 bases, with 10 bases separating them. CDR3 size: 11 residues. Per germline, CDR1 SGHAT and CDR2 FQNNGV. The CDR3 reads CASSSYFEQYF. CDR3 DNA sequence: TGTGCCAGCAGTTCCTACTTTGAGCAGTACTTC.

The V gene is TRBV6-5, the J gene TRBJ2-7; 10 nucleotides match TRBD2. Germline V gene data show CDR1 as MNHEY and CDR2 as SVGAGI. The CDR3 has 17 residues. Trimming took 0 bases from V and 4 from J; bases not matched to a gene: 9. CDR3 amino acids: CASSYSGLAGDRYEQYF. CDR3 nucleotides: TGTGCCAGCAGTTACTCGGGCCTAGCGGGAGATCGGTACGAGCAGTACTTC.

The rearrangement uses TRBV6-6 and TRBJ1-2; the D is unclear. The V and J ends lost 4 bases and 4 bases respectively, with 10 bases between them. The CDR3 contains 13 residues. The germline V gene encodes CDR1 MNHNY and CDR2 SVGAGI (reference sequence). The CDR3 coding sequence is TGTGCCAGCAGTTCCCCCACTCCCTATGGCTACACCTTC. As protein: CASSSPTPYGYTF.